The 14 T cell receptor beta chains presented below share a single source sample, sequenced in a study of T cells in Graves' hyperthyroidism and ophthalmopathy. Template material for amplifying TCR beta CDR3 regions consisted of RNA transcripts. HTBI primers were the set used in a first-round RT-PCR of the TCR CDR3. TCRdb reprocessed the multiplex PCR reads with MiXCR, giving one entry per CDR3 protein. The table includes about 420,000 distinct CDR3 sequences, approximately 15% detected once. Source material: blood. The receptors shown here come from a woman aged 18-29 years with Graves' hyperthyroidism.

In DNA, the CDR3 is TGTGCCAGCAGCCAAGATGCTATTAGCGCCCTAGAGGGGGGCGATGAGCAGTTCTTC. It translates to CASSQDAISALEGGDEQFF. V and J are TRBV14 and TRBJ2-1, with D possibly being TRBD1 or TRBD2 (6 bases each). This CDR3 is built from 19 residues. The ends were cut back, 0 bases at V and 8 bases at J, with 26 bases in the middle. Germline CDR1 is SGHDN and CDR2 is FVKESK.

V usage is TRBV2 and J usage is TRBJ2-5, with TRBD1 identical over 7 bases. The junction had 2 bases not matched to a gene; V was cut back by 4 bases and J by 3 bases. The CDR3 is made up of 13 amino acids. Germline CDR1 reads SNHLY; CDR2 reads FYNNEI. CDR3 amino acids: CASSVDREETQYF. CDR3 bases: TGTGCCAGCAGTGTCGACAGGGAAGAGACCCAGTACTTC.

This clonotype was recorded many times. The J gene is TRBJ1-1, the V gene TRBV30; maybe TRBD1 (6 bases). V was trimmed by 3 bases and J by 1 base, leaving 12 bases between them. CDR1 is GTSNPN, CDR2 SVGIG, per germline (reference sequence). The CDR3 is 14 amino acids. The CDR3 region is CAWSKTGPNTEAFF. In DNA, the CDR3 is TGTGCCTGGAGCAAGACAGGACCGAACACTGAAGCTTTCTTT.

This clonotype was counted many times. The DNA of the CDR3 is TGCAGTGCTTTGACCCGGGGAAATGAGCAGTTCTTC. Translating it yields CSALTRGNEQFF. V and J are TRBV20-1 and TRBJ2-1, with D maybe TRBD2 (5 bases). Trimming stripped 5 bases from V and 7 bases from J, with 12 bases between. CDR3 size: 12 residues. Germline CDR1 reads DFQATT; CDR2 reads SNEGSKA (reference sequence).

The genes are TRBV7-2 and TRBJ2-3; 9 bases are a match to TRBD2. The CDR3 extends over 16 amino acids. The germline V gene encodes CDR1 SGHTA and CDR2 FQGNSA. The trim removed 5 bases at V and 3 bases at J, leaving 9 bases unmatched. The chain's CDR3 is CASSPAGLAGTDTQYF. The CDR3 nucleotides are TGTGCCAGCAGCCCAGCCGGGCTAGCGGGAACAGATACGCAGTATTTT.

The J gene is TRBJ2-7, the V gene TRBV5-6; no reliable D call. Germline V lookup: CDR1 SGHDT, CDR2 YYEEEE. CDR3 length: 14 amino acids. V lost 4 bases and J lost 2, with 13 bases in between. Here the CDR3 reads CASSTPAHTYEQYF. DNA for the CDR3: TGTGCCAGCAGCACCCCGGCTCATACCTACGAGCAGTACTTC.

This clonotype has a count of ten or more. The rearrangement uses TRBV20-1 and TRBJ2-7; 7 bases map to TRBD1. CDR3 length equals 13 residues. Germline-derived CDR1 and CDR2 are DFQATT and SNEGSKA (reference sequence). J lost 5 bases, V lost 3 bases, and 7 bases had no gene match. In DNA, the CDR3 is TGCAGTGCTAGTGACAGGGTTTCCCACGAGCAGTACTTC. Its protein is CSASDRVSHEQYF.

This clonotype was observed many times. At one end, the junction sequence differs from germline, possibly due to a read error. The chain is built from TRBV3-1 and TRBJ2-3; perhaps TRBD2 as D (5 bases). Germline CDR1 and CDR2: LGHDT and YNNKEL (reference sequence). This CDR3 comprises 13 residues. The CDR3 coding sequence is TGTGCCACCAGCGGTTCTAACACAGATACGCAGTATTTT. This sequence encodes CATSGSNTDTQYF.

This clonotype was counted only a few times. An end of the junction does not agree with germline; a read error may underlie this. Here the CDR3 DNA reads TGTGCTAGCAGCAAAACACGGGGGTTCACCGGGGAGCTGTTTTTT. It is translated as CASSKTRGFTGELFF. V is TRBV7-7 and J is TRBJ2-2; D may be TRBD2 (6 bases). The CDR3 is 15 residues long. Germline CDR1 reads SSHAT; CDR2 reads FNYEAQ (reference sequence).

This clonotype was counted at least ten times. This chain connects TRBV13 to TRBJ2-1; 10 bases align to TRBD2. The CDR3 is 13 amino acids. Unmatched junction bases numbered 5, after V lost 5 bases and J lost 10 bases. Germline values: CDR1 PRHDT, CDR2 FYEKMQ (reference sequence). The CDR3: CASSNSGLAEQFF. As DNA, the CDR3 is TGTGCCAGCAGCAATTCGGGACTAGCGGAGCAGTTCTTC.

This clonotype was counted at least ten times. The chain joins TRBV18 to TRBJ2-1, with 7 bases fitting TRBD1. Germline loops: CDR1 KGHSH, CDR2 LQKENI. V dropped 7 bases and J dropped 4; count of bases not matched to a gene: 4. The CDR3 consists of 13 residues. The CDR3 is CASFSTGYNEQFF. CDR3 nucleotides: TGTGCCAGCTTTTCGACAGGGTACAATGAGCAGTTCTTC.

This sequence joins TRBV7-9 and TRBJ1-5; 11 bases are a match to TRBD1. CDR3 size: 11 residues. CDR1 is SEHNR and CDR2 is FQNEAQ in the germline V gene (reference sequence). Here the CDR3 DNA reads TGTGCTAGATGGGAGGGGACAGGGGGGCATTTT. This gives the protein CARWEGTGGHF.

There are a few counts of this clonotype. The rearrangement links TRBV29-1 to TRBJ2-5, with 10 bases lining up with TRBD1. Germline CDR1 reads SQVTM; CDR2 reads ANQGSEA. V gave up 8 bases and J gave up 5 bases; unmatched junction bases: 8. This CDR3 spans 13 amino acids. CDR3 sequence reads: CSIDRGRGETQYF. The CDR3, as DNA: TGCAGCATAGACAGGGGGCGAGGGGAGACCCAGTACTTC.

This chain uses TRBV9 with TRBJ1-3; 10 bases line up with TRBD1. Germline CDR1 and CDR2: SGDLS and YYNGEE. The ends lost 4 bases at V and 5 bases at J; junction bases unmatched: 6. This CDR3 comprises 15 residues. The chain's CDR3 is CASSSGQGSRNTIYF. CDR3 in DNA: TGTGCCAGCAGCTCGGGACAGGGGTCGCGAAACACCATATATTTT.